The source of this T cell receptor beta chain is a study of blood T cell repertoires in COVID-19. Background on the study: Sites across the United States, Italy and Spain contributed samples from acute and convalescent COVID-19.

The CDR3 sequence is 16 residues long. V was pared by 4 bases and J by 4 bases, with 5 bases of the junction left unmatched. CDR1 and CDR2 (germline): SGHTA, FQGNSA. Repertoires were generated with immunoSEQ multiplex PCR, while TCRdb's copy carries only in-frame clones and drops some. The top ten clones hold more than 1% of a sample with around 250,000 clones, around 90% of them seen once. The receptor was isolated from a human donor in a cohort exposed to, infected with or recovered from COVID-19 (not recorded which). The donor label of this sample is uncertain. The sample taken for sequencing was PBMCs or T cells enriched from blood (not recorded which). The chain has TRBV7-2 and TRBJ2-2; 11 nucleotides match TRBD2. The CDR3 reads CASSYSGGEGTGELFF. The CDR3 bases are TGTGCCAGCAGCTATAGCGGGGGGGAGGGCACCGGGGAGCTGTTTTTT.